The 8 T cell receptor beta chains presented below share a single source sample, sequenced in a study of cytomegalovirus exposure and HLA in healthy donors. PCR involved 60 Vbeta and 13 Jbeta primers. The repertoire was sequenced with immunoSEQ multiplex PCR; TCRdb's copy has only in-frame clones and lacks some. The sample comprises about 78,000 clones, nearly 80% of which are singletons, and over 20% rests with the top ten. Sequenced material: PBMCs. The receptors were gathered from a woman aged 50 to 60 in good health and CMV-seropositive.

The chain employs TRBV4-2 and TRBJ2-5; a weak D match, TRBD2 (7 bases). Trimming took off 3 bases at V and 1 base at J, with 18 bases between the two ends. CDR1 is LGHNA and CDR2 is YNFKEQ in the germline V gene. The CDR3 runs to 17 residues. CDR3 residues: CASSHGGGGRGQETQYF. CDR3 coding DNA: TGTGCCAGCAGCCATGGGGGCGGCGGGAGAGGCCAAGAGACCCAGTACTTC.

The gene calls are TRBV11-2 and TRBJ1-5; 7 bases are shared with TRBD1. Germline V gene sequence: CDR1 SGHAT, CDR2 FQNNGV. V shed 4 bases, J shed 2 bases, and the junction held 2 bases outside the gene matches. The CDR3 runs 14 residues. CDR3 nucleotide sequence: TGTGCCAGCAGCTCCGGGACAGGCAATCAGCCCCAGCATTTT. Translating it yields CASSSGTGNQPQHF.

The rearrangement links TRBV5-1 to TRBJ2-2; no reliable D call. Germline V CDR1 and CDR2: SGHRS, YFSETQ. The CDR3 is 15 residues long. V was shortened by 0 bases and J by 2 bases, with 8 bases between the two germline ends. The CDR3 DNA follows: TGCGCCAGCAGCTTGGGACTTGGCAACACCGGGGAGCTGTTTTTT. It yields the protein CASSLGLGNTGELFF.

The chain has TRBV5-4 and TRBJ2-5, with a weak D call TRBD1 (5 bases). Germline V gene sequence: CDR1 SGHNT, CDR2 YYREEE (reference sequence). The V and J ends lost 0 bases and 5 bases respectively, with 11 bases between them. This CDR3 spans 14 amino acids. CDR3 in amino acids: CASSLDQGVETQYF. The CDR3 coding sequence is TGTGCCAGCAGCTTGGACCAGGGTGTCGAGACCCAGTACTTC.

The rearrangement links TRBV5-1 to TRBJ1-4; 8 nucleotides agree with TRBD1. This CDR3 comprises 14 residues. Germline assignment: CDR1 SGHRS and CDR2 YFSETQ. V shed 4 bases, J shed 5 bases, and the junction held 4 bases outside the gene matches. In DNA form, the CDR3 reads TGCGCCAGCAGCAGGACAGGGAACAATGAAAAACTGTTTTTT. It translates to CASSRTGNNEKLFF. The variable domain in full, with the rest retrieved from reference TRBV5-1 and TRBJ1-4, is KAGVTQTPRYLIKTRGQQVTLSCSPISGHRSVSWYQQTPGQGLQFLFEYFSETQRNKGNFPGRFSGRQFSNSRSEMNVSTLELGDSALYLCASSRTGNNEKLFFGSGTQLSVL.

The J gene is TRBJ2-1, the V gene TRBV4-2; D remains ambiguous. V was clipped by 1 base and J by 2 bases, with 9 bases between them. This CDR3 is 15 amino acids long. The germline V gene has CDR1 LGHNA and CDR2 YNFKEQ. The CDR3 protein is CASSQVRGTYNEQFF. The CDR3 DNA reads TGTGCCAGCAGCCAAGTAAGAGGTACCTACAATGAGCAGTTCTTC.

The CDR3 spells CASSFGTGGRETQYF. CDR3 coding DNA: TGTGCCAGTAGTTTCGGGACAGGGGGCCGAGAGACCCAGTACTTC. The chain uses TRBV19 and TRBJ2-5, with 12 bases matching TRBD1. The germline gives CDR1 LNHDA, CDR2 SQIVND (reference sequence). The CDR3 spans 15 residues. The trim removed 5 bases at V and 4 bases at J, leaving 5 bases unmatched.

This clone was counted once. The J gene is TRBJ2-5, the V gene TRBV2; the match to TRBD1 covers 8 bases. CDR1 is SNHLY and CDR2 is FYNNEI in the germline V gene. The CDR3 spans 17 residues. V lost 11 bases and J lost 4; bases outside the gene matches: 21. The CDR3 DNA is TGTGCCTCCCGGTCCGGGACAGGAATTGGATTGGGAGAGACCCAGTACTTC. It specifies CASRSGTGIGLGETQYF.